Detailed here is one T cell receptor beta chain. Its matching antigen is unknown. The CDR3 runs 15 residues. Germline V gene sequence: CDR1 MNHEY, CDR2 SVGAGI. After removal of 6 bases from V and 6 bases from J, the junction contained 14 bases not matched to a gene. The data were produced by immunoSEQ multiplex PCR, yet TCRdb's version contains in-frame clones alone and is incomplete. The table has about 73,000 clones, 80% to 90% seen once. The investigators sampled blood at baseline, at cycle 4 day 1, and at cycle 7 day 1. The data derive from a study of OX40 agonist ivuxolimab in advanced cancers. General study findings and limits: At 0.1 to 3.0 mg/kg and by week 6, CD4+ and CD8+ T cells in the blood had expanded clonally. No determination was made of the antigen specificity of the expanded peripheral T cells. In general, CD8+ T cells held more expanded clones than CD4+ did, on average.

V usage is TRBV6-5 and J usage is TRBJ2-7; 7 nucleotides align to TRBD2. The sequences come from CD4+ or CD8+ T cells sorted from blood, collected in a trial of the OX40 agonist ivuxolimab. This sequence was found in an adult with an advanced solid tumor such as melanoma, head and neck, liver or kidney cancer. Here the CDR3 reads CASSRPSAGVGEQYF. The CDR3 coding sequence is TGTGCCAGCAGCAGACCCTCGGCGGGAGTTGGCGAGCAGTACTTC.